This T cell receptor (beta chain) comes out of a study of PD-1 blockade in classical Hodgkin lymphoma. Points from the study as a whole: Similar baseline diversity was found in complete responders and newly diagnosed patients. A significant rise in TCR diversity was seen by C4D1 for CD4+ cells but not for CD8+ cells. Later analyses included only patients treated at least 1 year post-ASCT.

The protocol was immunoSEQ multiplex PCR, while the TCRdb copy is restricted to in-frame clones and leaves out a portion. The sample yields some 33,000 clones, around 68% seen once. Time point reported: cycle 4 day 1 (C4D1), after 5 to 7 weeks of nivolumab. All patients experienced relapse after autologous stem cell transplantation, and brentuximab vedotin exposure was variable. The best responses consisted of complete response, partial response or progressive disease. With 0 bases removed from V and 1 base from J, the gap between germline ends came to 17 bases. From germline, CDR1 is SEHNR and CDR2 FQNEAQ (reference sequence). CDR3 size: 18 residues. Concerning this clone: Antigen specificity is unknown.

The input for sequencing was peripheral blood mononuclear cells (PBMCs), taken before the fourth cycle of nivolumab. This clonotype was obtained from a human donor with classical Hodgkin lymphoma. This chain links TRBV7-9 with TRBJ2-3; D might be TRBD2 (6 bases). Written as DNA, the CDR3 is TGTGCCAGCAGCTTAGCGGGGGGTACCCTTTACGGCACAGATACGCAGTATTTT. This gives the protein CASSLAGGTLYGTDTQYF.